This T cell receptor beta chain stems from a study of blood T cell repertoires in COVID-19. Study as a whole: T cells, B-cell-depleted T cells, or PBMCs provided the cDNA or gDNA that served as material.

Generated by immunoSEQ multiplex PCR, the TCRdb table keeps only in-frame clones and is missing some. Altogether fewer than 450,000 clones are present, less than 95% being singletons, with the ten largest covering 0.6%. Those who participated ranged in age from roughly 18 to 90 years and resided in around 22 US areas. Symptom resolution, clearance, or two negative PCRs marked the recovered donors of Cohort 3. The CDR3 extends over 16 amino acids. Germline values: CDR1 SQVTM, CDR2 ANQGSEA. The V and J ends lost 1 base and 0 bases respectively, with 15 bases between them. The receptor was derived from a man aged 18 to 35 who had recovered from COVID-19. The sample was PBMCs or T cells enriched from blood (not recorded which). This chain connects TRBV29-1 to TRBJ1-1; TRBD1 is a possible D gene (5 bases). DNA for the CDR3: TGCAGCGTTGAAGCCTTTGGGGGGAAAATGAACACTGAAGCTTTCTTT. Protein: CSVEAFGGKMNTEAFF.